A selection of T cell receptor beta chains follows, all from one sample in a study of T cells in Graves' hyperthyroidism and ophthalmopathy. TCRdb re-called the multiplex PCR reads with MiXCR, one entry per CDR3 protein. This table has about 460,000 distinct CDR3 sequences, around a fifth appearing once. Sequencing used blood. These receptors originate from a woman aged 70 to 79 with Graves' ophthalmopathy. Each CDR3 is given with its conserved first and last residue. Fields, in order: D gene, clone size, J gene, V gene, CDR3 protein, CDR3 DNA. The D gene is left open where the match is weak. Clone size appears in some rows only: once, few, many, or a class for an expanded clone.

TRBD2,-,TRBJ2-5,TRBV5-1,CASSPRTSGKGETQYF,TGCGCCAGCAGCCCACGGACTAGCGGGAAAGGAGAGACCCAGTACTTC
-,-,TRBJ1-1,TRBV30,CAWSAPEGPRERSTEAFF,TGTGCCTGGAGTGCCCCGGAGGGACCTAGGGAAAGAAGCACTGAAGCTTTCTTT
TRBD1,-,TRBJ2-7,TRBV19,CASSAGTETYEQYF,TGTGCCAGTAGTGCTGGGACAGAAACCTACGAGCAGTACTTC
TRBD1,few,TRBJ2-5,TRBV2,CAGTTGGETQYF,TGTGCCGGAACTACAGGGGGCGAGACCCAGTACTTC
TRBD1,-,TRBJ2-1,TRBV7-2,CASSWGQGGYNEQFF,TGTGCCAGCAGTTGGGGACAGGGGGGATACAATGAGCAGTTCTTC
TRBD1,few,TRBJ1-1,TRBV28,CASSSGGQGFSEAFF,TGTGCCAGCAGTTCGGGTGGACAGGGTTTTTCTGAAGCTTTCTTT
-,-,TRBJ1-1,TRBV11-2,CASSLRGPNTEALF,TGTGCCAGCAGCTTGCGGGGCCCCAACACTGAAGCTCTCTTT
-,-,TRBJ1-2,TRBV28,CASSSGGHDYGYTF,TGTGCCAGCAGCTCGGGGGGGCATGACTATGGCTACACCTTC
-,many,TRBJ2-2,TRBV28,CASSFLAIAGELFF,TGTGCCAGCAGTTTCCTCGCAATTGCCGGGGAGCTGTTTTTT
TRBD1,few,TRBJ1-1,TRBV27,CASSLLSGTGFDAFF,TGTGCCAGCAGCCTACTATCCGGGACAGGATTCGACGCTTTCTTT
TRBD2,many,TRBJ2-1,TRBV7-9,CASSFLAGVVDEQFF,TGTGCCAGCAGCTTCCTAGCGGGAGTTGTCGATGAGCAGTTCTTC
-,-,TRBJ2-1,TRBV6-1,CASSESTSRTNEQFF,TGTGCCAGCAGTGAGTCGACCTCAAGAACCAATGAGCAGTTCTTC
-,few,TRBJ2-2,TRBV12-3/TRBV12-4,CASSLARSNTGELFF,TGTGCCAGCAGTTTAGCGAGGTCGAACACCGGGGAGCTGTTTTTT
TRBD1,-,TRBJ2-1,TRBV20-1,CSARGQGGGYNEQFF,TGCAGTGCTAGGGGACAGGGGGGGGGTTACAATGAGCAGTTCTTC
TRBD1,few,TRBJ2-2,TRBV29-1,CSVAGTGALTLNTGELFF,TGCAGCGTTGCGGGAACAGGGGCCTTAACTCTTAACACCGGGGAGCTGTTTTTT
-,-,TRBJ1-6,TRBV3-1,CASSQEVQGNSPLHF,TGCGCCAGCAGCCAAGAGGTCCAGGGGAATTCACCCCTCCACTTT
-,few,TRBJ1-1,TRBV20-1,CSASSNRDARGAFF,TGCAGTGCTAGCTCCAACCGGGACGCTCGCGGAGCTTTCTTT
TRBD2,many,TRBJ2-7,TRBV7-2,CASSLAPAGAEEQYF,TGTGCCAGCAGCTTAGCGCCCGCGGGAGCAGAGGAGCAGTACTTC
TRBD1,many,TRBJ1-1,TRBV28,CASSLYSGTGPTEAFF,TGTGCCAGCAGTTTATACTCCGGGACAGGGCCTACTGAAGCTTTCTTT
TRBD2,-,TRBJ2-1,TRBV20-1,CSASSGREWQFF,TGCAGTGCTAGTTCAGGGCGGGAGTGGCAGTTCTTC
-,-,TRBJ2-7,TRBV18,CASSPTNEGEQYF,TGTGCCAGCTCACCAACGAACGAGGGGGAGCAGTACTTC
-,-,TRBJ1-5,TRBV7-2,CASSGRVYQPQHF,TGTGCCAGCAGCGGCAGGGTTTATCAGCCCCAGCATTTT
TRBD1,many,TRBJ2-7,TRBV28,CASSPTGTGSNEQYF,TGTGCCAGCAGTCCGACCGGGACAGGGTCCAACGAGCAGTACTTC
TRBD2,-,TRBJ2-1,TRBV3-1,CASSHGSGTSGSGYNEQFF,TGTGCCAGCAGCCATGGTTCCGGGACTAGCGGGAGTGGGTACAATGAGCAGTTCTTC
TRBD1,-,TRBJ2-7,TRBV25-1,CASSWDRGSYEQCF,TGTGCCAGCAGTTGGGACAGGGGATCCTACGAGCAGTGCTTC
-,-,TRBJ2-5,TRBV28,CASSSKGAGETQYF,TGTGCCAGCAGTTCAAAGGGGGCGGGGGAGACCCAGTACTTC
-,-,TRBJ2-1,TRBV9,CTSSSHGESYNEQFF,TGTACCAGCAGCTCACACGGGGAATCCTACAATGAGCAGTTCTTC
-,few,TRBJ2-1,TRBV7-6,CASSLGREGEQFF,TGTGCCAGCAGCTTAGGTCGAGAAGGTGAGCAGTTCTTC
TRBD1,many,TRBJ1-1,TRBV3-1,CASSQGDRGNTEAFF,TGTGCCAGCAGCCAAGGGGACAGGGGGAACACTGAAGCTTTCTTT
TRBD2,-,TRBJ2-1,TRBV3-1,CASSQVGGSSGNEQFF,TGTGCCAGCAGCCAAGTCGGCGGGAGTTCGGGAAATGAGCAGTTCTTC
TRBD2,few,TRBJ2-1,TRBV20-1,CSAATSGSSYNEQFF,TGCAGTGCCGCGACTAGCGGGAGCTCCTACAATGAGCAGTTCTTC
TRBD2,-,TRBJ2-2,TRBV24-1,CATGEAGVDGELFF,TGTGCCACCGGGGAAGCGGGAGTTGACGGGGAGCTGTTTTTT
TRBD1,many,TRBJ1-2,TRBV7-8,CASSLTGVNYGYTF,TGTGCCAGCAGCCTCACAGGGGTTAACTATGGCTACACCTTC
-,-,TRBJ1-2,TRBV5-8,CASGSRRGNYGYTF,TGTGCCAGCGGGTCCCGTAGGGGAAACTATGGCTACACCTTC
-,-,TRBJ2-6,TRBV4-2,CASSLSLQVSGANVLTF,TGTGCCAGCAGCCTTTCGTTACAGGTATCTGGGGCCAACGTCCTGACTTTC
TRBD2,-,TRBJ2-2,TRBV7-2,CASTRLAVTGELFF,TGTGCCAGCACTCGACTAGCCGTTACCGGGGAGCTGTTTTTT
TRBD1,few,TRBJ2-6,TRBV7-2,CASSPGTGNTGANVLTF,TGTGCCAGCAGCCCAGGGACAGGGAATACTGGGGCCAACGTCCTGACTTTC
TRBD2,-,TRBJ2-7,TRBV30,CAWSGLAGAYEQYF,TGTGCCTGGAGTGGACTAGCGGGTGCCTACGAGCAGTACTTC
TRBD2,many,TRBJ2-4,TRBV19,CASMVSSGDKNIQYF,TGTGCCAGTATGGTGTCTAGCGGGGATAAAAACATTCAGTACTTC
TRBD1,few,TRBJ1-2,TRBV28,CASSFRDRGYGYTF,TGTGCCAGCAGTTTCCGGGACAGGGGCTATGGCTACACCTTC
-,-,TRBJ2-7,TRBV12-3/TRBV12-4,CASSLRAPYSYEQYF,TGTGCCAGCAGTTTAAGGGCCCCATACTCCTACGAGCAGTACTTC
-,-,TRBJ2-5,TRBV3-1,CASSQYSLGETQYF,TGTGCCAGCAGCCAGTACAGCCTGGGGGAGACCCAGTACTTC
-,-,TRBJ1-2,TRBV18,CASSPELNPNYGYTF,TGTGCCAGCTCACCGGAACTAAATCCTAACTATGGCTACACCTTC
-,-,TRBJ1-1,TRBV5-6,CASSFGGGEAFF,TGTGCCAGCAGCTTTGGCGGGGGGGAAGCTTTCTTT
-,-,TRBJ1-1,TRBV27,CASSKTVWGEAFF,TGTGCCAGCAGCAAGACAGTTTGGGGTGAAGCTTTCTTT
-,few,TRBJ2-2,TRBV10-2,CASSEYYRVNTGELFF,TGCGCCAGCAGTGAGTACTACAGGGTGAACACCGGGGAGCTGTTTTTT
TRBD1,few,TRBJ2-5,TRBV7-2,CASSFRQGARETQYF,TGTGCCAGCAGCTTCAGACAGGGGGCGCGGGAGACCCAGTACTTC
-,-,TRBJ1-2,TRBV10-3,CAISDEGYGYTF,TGTGCCATCAGTGATGAAGGCTATGGCTACACCTTC
-,many,TRBJ2-2,TRBV5-4,CASSFRDGELFF,TGTGCCAGCAGCTTCCGGGACGGGGAGCTGTTTTTT
TRBD2,many,TRBJ2-2,TRBV7-8,CASSARTSENTGELFF,TGTGCCAGCAGCGCCCGGACTAGCGAGAACACCGGGGAGCTGTTTTTT
-,many,TRBJ2-7,TRBV3-1,CASSQVAGSYEQYF,TGTGCCAGCAGCCAAGTGGCTGGCTCCTACGAGCAGTACTTC
-,few,TRBJ1-2,TRBV12-3/TRBV12-4,CASSTGTYGYTF,TGTGCCAGCAGCACTGGGACCTATGGCTACACCTTC
-,many,TRBJ2-7,TRBV12-3/TRBV12-4,CASSYSRLEQYF,TGTGCCAGCAGCTACAGCCGCCTGGAGCAGTACTTC
-,-,TRBJ2-5,TRBV27,CASSFRGEGETQYF,TGTGCCAGCAGTTTCAGGGGAGAGGGGGAGACCCAGTACTTC
TRBD2,few,TRBJ2-2,TRBV30,CAWSWTSGSRTGELFF,TGTGCCTGGAGTTGGACTAGCGGGAGTCGCACCGGGGAGCTGTTTTTT
-,many,TRBJ1-1,TRBV6-1,CASSRDGNTEAFF,TGTGCCAGCAGTCGGGACGGGAACACTGAAGCTTTCTTT
-,-,TRBJ2-5,TRBV11-2,CASSWFMSGGRSLQETQYF,TGTGCCAGCAGCTGGTTTATGTCTGGAGGACGGAGCTTACAAGAGACCCAGTACTTC
-,few,TRBJ2-7,TRBV4-3,CASSLSGDTYEQYF,TGCGCCAGCAGCCTCTCGGGGGACACCTACGAGCAGTACTTC